This T cell receptor beta chain was obtained from a study of blood T cell repertoires in COVID-19. At the level of the study: Samples representing acute and convalescent COVID-19 were sourced from the United States, Italy and Spain. In each case, the material was cDNA or gDNA derived from T cells, B-cell-depleted T cells, or PBMCs.

Original processing methods: Nucleated cell counts were estimated from reference gene primer amplification. Measured with immunoSEQ multiplex PCR; TCRdb has only the in-frame clones, and not every one. For V, J and clone size, that table is used; D and trimming come from the DNA. The sample shows 210,000 or so clones, approximately 82% of them seen only once. Germline CDR1 SGHVS, CDR2 FNYEAQ. J was trimmed by 7 bases and V by 5 bases; bases with no gene match: 9. The CDR3 runs 15 residues. The chain recombines TRBV7-6 with TRBJ2-2; 8 nucleotides agree with TRBD2. This clonotype was obtained from a man in his fifties or sixties with active or convalescent COVID-19. The sample taken for sequencing was peripheral blood. The CDR3 region has the DNA TGTGCCAGCAGCCCCGACGGGGGGGCGGTCGGGGAGCTGTTTTTT. Residues: CASSPDGGAVGELFF.